This TCR beta chain was documented in a study of cytomegalovirus exposure and HLA in healthy donors. Study in general: A later analysis reported the approximately 120 validation repertoires used the same platform as the 550 to 800 first-cohort repertoires. Whole-study findings and limits: Reported results showed that the classifier diagnosed cytomegalovirus status with high specificity and sensitivity. Associated with cytomegalovirus, according to the listing, were 164 TCR beta chains.

TCRdb's table, derived via immunoSEQ multiplex PCR, lists solely in-frame clones and lacks some. The repertoire holds around 250,000 clones, 85% to 90% seen once, with less than 0.4% in the top ten. Concerning this clone: The target antigen is unknown.

The donors formed part of the approximately 120-subject validation cohort, distinct from the roughly 630-subject first cohort. This clonotype originated in a woman between 18 and 29 years old in good health and CMV-seronegative. Source material: PBMCs.

CDR3 protein: CASTPGGSGNTIYF. As DNA, the CDR3 is TGTGCCAGCACCCCTGGAGGGAGCGGAAACACCATATATTTT. This chain links TRBV6-5 with TRBJ1-3; D remains ambiguous. Germline V gives CDR1 MNHEY, CDR2 SVGAGI. This CDR3 is built from 14 residues. Deletions cut 7 bases from V and 4 bases from J, with 14 bases between.